What follows are 28 T cell receptor beta chains derived from one specimen sequenced in a study of control samples from healthy donors and cancer patients. This table comes from immunoSEQ multiplex PCR, and its TCRdb copy is limited to in-frame clones, with some not included. The table includes over 85,000 clones, 70% to 90% detected once. The sequencing input was PBMCs. The receptors here all came from a woman in her 50s with colorectal cancer.

In the case of this clone: Other DNA sequences from this sample encode an identical CDR3 as well. V usage is TRBV28 and J usage is TRBJ1-4; no clear D. The CDR3 loop spans 16 amino acids. Germline lookup yields CDR1 MDHEN and CDR2 SYDVKM. V was cut by 3 bases and J by 1 base, with 12 bases left in between. Written as DNA, the CDR3 is TGTGCCAGCAGTTTTGGCGGAGTGGGAACTAATGAAAAACTGTTTTTT. Translating it yields CASSFGGVGTNEKLFF.

The J gene is TRBJ2-2, the V gene TRBV2; the D is unclear. The V end lost 6 bases, the J end lost 3 bases, and 11 bases lay between the germline ends. This CDR3 comprises 14 residues. Germline V gene lookup returns CDR1 SNHLY and CDR2 FYNNEI. The CDR3: CASSRYRYTGELFF. The CDR3 nucleotides are TGTGCCAGCAGCCGGTACCGGTACACCGGGGAGCTGTTTTTT. Together with reference TRBV2 and TRBJ2-2, the CDR3 gives the full variable domain: EPEVTQTPSHQVTQMGQEVILRCVPISNHLYFYWYRQILGQKVEFLVSFYNNEISEKSEIFDDQFSVERPDGSNFTLKIRSTKLEDSAMYFCASSRYRYTGELFFGEGSRLTVL.

This clone came up once. This chain links TRBV19 with TRBJ1-2; D is undetermined. This CDR3 spans 13 amino acids. CDR1 is LNHDA and CDR2 is SQIVND in the germline V gene (reference sequence). Trimming took off 1 base at V and 6 bases at J, with 9 bases between the two ends. This chain's CDR3 is CASSIAGTHGYTF. The CDR3 nucleotides read TGTGCCAGTAGTATAGCGGGAACCCATGGCTACACCTTC.

This clone is deemed medium-sized. This rearrangement joins TRBV6-2 or TRBV6-3 to TRBJ1-6, with TRBD1 identical over 9 bases. J gave up 9 bases and V 4 bases, and 4 bases lay outside the gene matches. This CDR3 region has 14 residues. Germline CDR1 reads MNHEY; CDR2 reads SVGEGT. The CDR3 sequence: CASSSGTGSSPLHF. The CDR3 bases are TGTGCCAGCAGTTCCGGGACAGGGAGTTCACCCCTCCACTTT.

V usage is TRBV6-5 and J usage is TRBJ2-7; a weak D match, TRBD2 (7 bases). The CDR3 has 13 residues. V was trimmed by 6 bases and J by 7 bases, leaving 16 bases between them. Germline CDR1 is MNHEY and CDR2 is SVGAGI. CDR3 in amino acids: CASRGAGAGEQYV. The CDR3 DNA sequence: TGTGCCAGCAGGGGGGCGGGGGCAGGGGAGCAGTACGTC.

The chain carries TRBV27 and TRBJ1-1, with D tentatively TRBD1 (5 bases). The CDR3 contains 14 residues. Trimming pared 6 bases from V and 5 bases from J, leaving 16 bases between. From germline, CDR1 is MNHEY and CDR2 SMNVEV (reference sequence). DNA for the CDR3: TGTGCCAGCAGAGGACACCTGCACGTGACTGAAGCTTTCTTT. Its translation is CASRGHLHVTEAFF.

The sample holds one count of this clone. DNA for the CDR3: TGTGCCAGCAGCTTAATCGGCAGCGGAAACACCATATATTTT. Translating it yields CASSLIGSGNTIYF. The rearrangement uses TRBV7-2 and TRBJ1-3, with no clear D. This CDR3 comprises 14 residues. V was shortened by 2 bases and J by 4 bases, with 9 bases between the two germline ends. Germline assignment: CDR1 SGHTA and CDR2 FQGNSA.

This sequence joins TRBV6-2 or TRBV6-3 and TRBJ2-4, with unresolved D. Germline values: CDR1 MNHEY, CDR2 SVGEGT. Trimming left V 5 bases short and J 0 bases short, with 11 bases between. The CDR3 spans 15 residues. The CDR3 region is CASSDTHLAKNIQYF. CDR3 bases: TGTGCCAGCAGTGACACCCATCTAGCCAAAAACATTCAGTACTTC.

The chain links TRBV3-1 (or the pseudogene TRBV3-2) to TRBJ1-2; D remains unclear. Between the trimmed V and J ends, which lost 5 bases and 8 bases, there was a span of 12 bases. The germline V gene encodes CDR1 LGHDT and CDR2 YNNKEL (reference sequence). CDR3 length: 12 residues. CDR3 in DNA: TGTGCCAGCAGCGACCCTCGGGGAGGCTACACCTTC. This codes for CASSDPRGGYTF.

This chain uses TRBV6-5 with TRBJ1-2; possibly TRBD1 for D (6 bases). V dropped 8 bases and J dropped 1 base, with 14 bases sitting between them. Germline V gene lookup returns CDR1 MNHEY and CDR2 SVGAGI. The CDR3 length is 14 residues. CDR3 nucleotides: TGTGCCAGCTTAGAGGACAGTATTAACTATGGCTACACCTTC. Translated: CASLEDSINYGYTF.

Of note for this clone: Its ends do not fully match the called genes, so a read error is possible. The chain joins TRBV4-3 to TRBJ2-2, with D perhaps given as TRBD1 or TRBD2 (5 bases each). The CDR3 consists of 16 residues. Germline V gives CDR1 LGHNA, CDR2 YSLEER. The CDR3 is CARSRPGTVNTGELFF. The CDR3, as DNA: TGCGCCCGCAGCCGACCTGGGACGGTGAACACCGGGGAGCTGTTTTTT.

The rearrangement uses TRBV5-8 and TRBJ2-2, with D tentatively TRBD1 or TRBD2 (7 bases each). CDR3 length: 16 amino acids. Germline lookup yields CDR1 SGHTS and CDR2 YDEGEE. Trimming removed 3 bases from V and 7 bases from J, with 19 bases in between. The CDR3 DNA reads as TGTGCCAGCAGCTCGGGAGGAGCAGGGGGTCTCGGGGAGCTGTTTTTT. It translates to CASSSGGAGGLGELFF.

CDR3 DNA sequence: TGTGCCAGCAGTTTATTTTTTCCGGGGTCTGGCTACACCTTC. Translated: CASSLFFPGSGYTF. This chain connects TRBV27 to TRBJ1-2; D is unclear. The length of the CDR3 is 14 residues. Deletions cut 1 base from V and 7 bases from J, with 13 bases between. Per the germline V gene, CDR1 is MNHEY and CDR2 is SMNVEV (reference sequence).

The chain couples TRBV14 to TRBJ1-1, with D possibly TRBD1 on 6 matching bases. Per the germline V gene, CDR1 is SGHDN and CDR2 is FVKESK. CDR3 length: 16 amino acids. Trimming pared 1 base from V and 1 base from J, leaving 13 bases between. The CDR3, as DNA: TGTGCCAGCAGCCAAGTGGTAGGGGGTAGGAACACTGAAGCTTTCTTT. Translated, it gives CASSQVVGGRNTEAFF.

This chain joins TRBV6-6 and TRBJ2-7; no definite D call. Trimming removed 6 bases from V and 4 bases from J, with 13 bases in between. Germline CDR1 MNHNY, CDR2 SVGAGI (reference sequence). The CDR3 is 13 amino acids. CDR3: CASSHHDGYEQYV. The CDR3 DNA follows: TGTGCCAGCAGCCACCACGATGGTTACGAGCAGTACGTC.

This rearrangement joins TRBV7-8 to TRBJ2-1; 8 nucleotides align to TRBD1. The CDR3 has 14 residues. Germline trimming cut 8 bases from V and 6 bases from J; bases unmatched to any gene: 9. Looked up from germline, CDR1 is SGHVS and CDR2 is FQNEAQ. CDR3 residues: CASGRQGPGNEQFF. DNA of the CDR3: TGTGCCAGCGGAAGACAGGGGCCGGGCAATGAGCAGTTCTTC.

The V gene is TRBV19, the J gene TRBJ1-4; the D gene is possibly TRBD1 (5 bases). The CDR3 extends over 16 amino acids. Germline V lookup: CDR1 LNHDA, CDR2 SQIVND (reference sequence). Trimming took off 8 bases at V and 0 bases at J, with 16 bases between the two ends. The CDR3 reads CASAPRTLATNEKLFF. The CDR3 DNA follows: TGTGCCAGTGCACCTCGGACACTTGCAACTAATGAAAAACTGTTTTTT.

The rearrangement links TRBV7-2 to TRBJ1-6, with D hard to call. The ends were cut back, 1 base at V and 0 bases at J, with 7 bases in the middle. The germline CDR1 and CDR2 sequences are SGHTA and FQGNSA. The CDR3 loop spans 16 amino acids. The CDR3 sequence: CASSLDGSSYNSPLHF. The CDR3 DNA reads as TGTGCCAGCAGCTTAGACGGAAGCTCCTATAATTCACCCCTCCACTTT.

The J gene is TRBJ1-2, the V gene TRBV7-9; no clear D. Germline CDR1 and CDR2: SEHNR and FQNEAQ (reference sequence). This CDR3 has 14 amino acids. V lost 5 bases to trimming and J lost 8 bases, with 18 bases between them. CDR3 protein: CASSPAGDTRGYTF. For the CDR3, the DNA is TGTGCCAGCAGCCCTGCCGGGGATACGCGGGGCTACACCTTC.

DNA of the CDR3: TGTGCCAGCAGTGTAGGGGGCGGTCAGCCCCAGCATTTT. This translates into CASSVGGGQPQHF. This chain joins TRBV2 and TRBJ1-5; 7 positions agree with TRBD1. Germline V gene lookup returns CDR1 SNHLY and CDR2 FYNNEI. There are 13 residues in the CDR3. The junction had 3 bases not matched to a gene; V was cut back by 4 bases and J by 6 bases.

Notes on this clone: Sequence at one end of the junction differs from germline and may be a read error. J is TRBJ2-2 and V is TRBV6-7; D possibly corresponds to TRBD2 (6 bases). TRBV6-7 is marked as an open reading frame, function uncertain. The CDR3 runs to 22 residues. CDR3 sequence: CASSYSIGARRGPGGEHRGAVF. The CDR3 DNA sequence: TGTGCCAGCAGTTACTCGATTGGGGCGCGGCGGGGACCCGGTGGCGAACACCGGGGAGCTGTTTTT.

The chain employs TRBV5-6 and TRBJ2-7; 9 bases are shared with TRBD2. There are 14 residues in the CDR3. The germline V gene encodes CDR1 SGHDT and CDR2 YYEEEE. This CDR3 is CARSLGGGGYEQYV. The CDR3, as DNA: TGTGCCCGCAGCTTGGGCGGGGGGGGCTACGAGCAGTACGTC.

The chain combines TRBV10-3 with TRBJ2-1, with 9 bases aligning to TRBD1. This CDR3 region has 14 residues. J gave up 4 bases and V 8 bases, and 6 bases lay outside the gene matches. The germline CDR1 and CDR2 sequences are ENHRY and SYGVKD. The CDR3 reads CAIWTGDEYNEQFF. In DNA, the CDR3 is TGTGCCATCTGGACAGGGGATGAATACAATGAGCAGTTCTTC.

This clone appeared a few times. V is TRBV9 and J is TRBJ2-2; tentative D call: TRBD1 (6 bases). Trimming cost V 1 base and J 5 bases, with 18 bases left between them. CDR1 and CDR2 (germline): SGDLS, YYNGEE. This CDR3 region has 17 residues. CDR3 nucleotides: TGTGCCAGCAGCGTATCAGCCCCCAGGGGCGGAACCGGGGAGCTGTTTTTT. Amino acid sequence: CASSVSAPRGGTGELFF.

CDR3 residues: CASSSLRALGESEAFF. The CDR3 coding sequence is TGTGCCAGCAGTTCCCTCAGGGCCCTGGGGGAGAGTGAAGCTTTCTTT. V usage is TRBV28 and J usage is TRBJ1-1; TRBD1 might be the D (5 bases). Germline-derived CDR1 and CDR2 are MDHEN and SYDVKM. The V and J ends lost 4 bases and 7 bases respectively, with 22 bases between them. The CDR3 contains 16 residues. Filled out from reference TRBV28 and TRBJ1-1, the complete variable domain reads DVKVTQSSRYLVKRTGEKVFLECVQDMDHENMFWYRQDPGLGLRLIYFSYDVKMKEKGDIPEGYSVSREKKERFSLILESASTNQTSMYLCASSSLRALGESEAFFGQGTRLTVV.

The chain uses TRBV6-5 and TRBJ1-1; 8 positions agree with TRBD1. Unmatched junction bases numbered 11, after V lost 7 bases and J lost 4 bases. The CDR3 contains 15 residues. The germline gives CDR1 MNHEY, CDR2 SVGAGI. The CDR3 DNA reads TGTGCCAGCATGTTGGGCCGGGACAGGTTCACTGAAGCTTTCTTT. This sequence encodes CASMLGRDRFTEAFF.

The chain couples TRBV10-3 to TRBJ1-5; a possible D gene is TRBD1 (5 bases). Germline CDR1 reads ENHRY; CDR2 reads SYGVKD. The CDR3 spans 14 residues. Trimming pared 3 bases from V and 2 bases from J, leaving 8 bases between. CDR3 DNA sequence: TGTGCCATCAGTGAAGAGACAGGCAATCAGCCCCAGCATTTT. Protein sequence: CAISEETGNQPQHF.

This chain connects TRBV29-1 to TRBJ1-1; D gene ambiguous. The CDR3 has 12 amino acids. V lost 5 bases to trimming and J lost 1 base, with 8 bases between them. CDR1 and CDR2 from the germline V gene are SQVTM and ANQGSEA. CDR3 amino acids: CSVRAGNTEAFF. Here the CDR3 DNA reads TGCAGCGTTAGGGCAGGGAACACTGAAGCTTTCTTT.